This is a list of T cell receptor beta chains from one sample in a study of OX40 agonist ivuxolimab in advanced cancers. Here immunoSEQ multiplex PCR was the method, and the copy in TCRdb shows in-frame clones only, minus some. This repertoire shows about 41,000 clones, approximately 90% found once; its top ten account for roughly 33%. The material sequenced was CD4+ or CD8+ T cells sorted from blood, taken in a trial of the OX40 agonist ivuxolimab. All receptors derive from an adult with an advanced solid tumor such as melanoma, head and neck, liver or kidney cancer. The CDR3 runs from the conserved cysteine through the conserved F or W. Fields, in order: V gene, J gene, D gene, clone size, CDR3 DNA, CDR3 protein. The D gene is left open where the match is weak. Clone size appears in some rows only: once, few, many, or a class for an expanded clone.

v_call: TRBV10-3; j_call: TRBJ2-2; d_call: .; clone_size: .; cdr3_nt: TGTGCCATCAGTGAGTCGACCGGGACACCGACCGGGGAGCTGTTTTTT; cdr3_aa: CAISESTGTPTGELFF
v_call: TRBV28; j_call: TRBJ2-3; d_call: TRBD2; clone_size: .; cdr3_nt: TGTGCCAGCTCCGGCGGGGGGCCGAGCACAGATACGCAGTATTTT; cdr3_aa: CASSGGGPSTDTQYF
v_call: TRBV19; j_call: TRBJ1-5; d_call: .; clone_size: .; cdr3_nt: TGTGCCAGTAGTCCCACAGGCCTTAGCAATCAGCCCCAGCATTTT; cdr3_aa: CASSPTGLSNQPQHF
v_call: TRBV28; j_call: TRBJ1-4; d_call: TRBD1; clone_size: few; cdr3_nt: TGTGCCAGCAGCGGACAGGGCGGGATGCGGGAAAAACTGTTTTTT; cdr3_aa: CASSGQGGMREKLFF
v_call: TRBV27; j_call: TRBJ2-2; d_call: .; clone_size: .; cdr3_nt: TGTGCCAGCAGGTTTTTAGCGGCTAACACCGGGGAGCTGTTTTTT; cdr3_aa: CASRFLAANTGELFF
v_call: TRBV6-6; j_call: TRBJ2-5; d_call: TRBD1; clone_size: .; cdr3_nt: TGTGCCAGCAGTCCGGGACAGGGCCACCAAGAGACCCAGTACTTC; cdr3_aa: CASSPGQGHQETQYF
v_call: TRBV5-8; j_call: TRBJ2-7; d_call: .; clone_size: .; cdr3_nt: TGTGCCAGCAGCCGGCCTGGACAATTTTACGAGCAGTACTTC; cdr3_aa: CASSRPGQFYEQYF
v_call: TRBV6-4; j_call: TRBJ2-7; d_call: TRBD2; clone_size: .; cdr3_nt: TGTGCCAGCAGACTTATCGGGACTAACTACGAGCAGTACTTC; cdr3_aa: CASRLIGTNYEQYF
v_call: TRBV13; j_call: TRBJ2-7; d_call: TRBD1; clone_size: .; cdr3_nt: TGTGCCAGCAGTAGACAGGGGAACTACGAGCAGTACTTC; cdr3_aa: CASSRQGNYEQYF
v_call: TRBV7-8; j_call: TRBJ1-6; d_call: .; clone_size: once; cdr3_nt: TGTGCCAGCAGCTTAATTCTCCCCTCGAGCTCCTATAATTCACCCCTCCACTTT; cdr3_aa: CASSLILPSSSYNSPLHF
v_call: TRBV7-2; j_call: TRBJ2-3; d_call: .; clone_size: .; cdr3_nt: TGTGCCAGCAGCTTAGGGGGGGCTAGCCTTACAGATACGCAGTATTTT; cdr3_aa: CASSLGGASLTDTQYF
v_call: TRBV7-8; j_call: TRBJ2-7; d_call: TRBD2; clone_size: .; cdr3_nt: TGTGCCAGCGCCGTGACTAGCGGTAGCTACGAGCAGTACTTC; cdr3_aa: CASAVTSGSYEQYF
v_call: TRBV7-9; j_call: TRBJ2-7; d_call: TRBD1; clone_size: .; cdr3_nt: TGTGCCAGCAGTCGGACAGGGCGGAACGAGCAGTACTTC; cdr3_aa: CASSRTGRNEQYF
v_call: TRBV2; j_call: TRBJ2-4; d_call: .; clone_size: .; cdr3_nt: TGTGCCAGCAGTGAGAGGGACATTCAGTACTTC; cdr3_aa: CASSERDIQYF
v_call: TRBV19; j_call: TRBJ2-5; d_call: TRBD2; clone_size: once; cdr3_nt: TGTGCCACCCAAGCGGGGCACTCCCAAGAGACCCAGTACTTC; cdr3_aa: CATQAGHSQETQYF
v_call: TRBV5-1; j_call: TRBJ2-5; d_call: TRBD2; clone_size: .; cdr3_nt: TGCGCCAGCAGCACGAGGACTAGCGGGGGTCTAACGGGGGAGACCCAGTACTTC; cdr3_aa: CASSTRTSGGLTGETQYF
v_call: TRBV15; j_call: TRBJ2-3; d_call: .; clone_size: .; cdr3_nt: TGTGCCACCAGCAGAGAGGGCCGTGCGAGGGCAGATACGCAGTATTTT; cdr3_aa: CATSREGRARADTQYF
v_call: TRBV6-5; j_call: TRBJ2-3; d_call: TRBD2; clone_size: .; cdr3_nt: TGTGCCAGCAGTTTGGGGAGCGGGACCCTTACTAATACGCAGTATTTT; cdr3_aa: CASSLGSGTLTNTQYF
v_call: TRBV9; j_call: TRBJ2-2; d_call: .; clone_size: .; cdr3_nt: TGTGCCAGCCAGCGTATGCCCGGGGAGCTGTTTTTT; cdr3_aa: CASQRMPGELFF
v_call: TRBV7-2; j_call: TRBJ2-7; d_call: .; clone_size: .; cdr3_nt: TGTGCCAGCAGGGGGGGCGGAGGGGGCTACGAGCAGTACTTC; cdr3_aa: CASRGGGGGYEQYF
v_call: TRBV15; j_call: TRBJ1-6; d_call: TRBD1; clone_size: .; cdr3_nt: TGTGCCACCAGCAGAGGGACAGGGGGTTCACCCCTCCACTTT; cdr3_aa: CATSRGTGGSPLHF
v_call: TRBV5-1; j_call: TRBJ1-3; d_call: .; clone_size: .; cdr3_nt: TGCGCCAGCAGCTTGGAAGGAGGTGGGGTTGGTGGAAACACCATATATTTT; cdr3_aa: CASSLEGGGVGGNTIYF
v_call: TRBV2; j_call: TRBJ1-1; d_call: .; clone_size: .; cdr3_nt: TGTGCCAGCAGTTCACAGGGAAACACTGAAGCTTTCTTT; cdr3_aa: CASSSQGNTEAFF
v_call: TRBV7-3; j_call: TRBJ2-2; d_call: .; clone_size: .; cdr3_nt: TGTGCCAGCAGCTTAACAGCACAGGATACCGGGGAGCTGTTTTTT; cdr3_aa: CASSLTAQDTGELFF
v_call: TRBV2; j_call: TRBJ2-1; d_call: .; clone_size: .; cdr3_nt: TGTGCCAGCACCCCTCTGGCTAGCCGGGGATACAATGAGCAGTTCTTC; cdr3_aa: CASTPLASRGYNEQFF
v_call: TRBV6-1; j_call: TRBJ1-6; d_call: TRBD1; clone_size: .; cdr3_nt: TGTGCCAGCAGTGATATACGACAGGGGCGTACACCCCTCCACTTT; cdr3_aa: CASSDIRQGRTPLHF
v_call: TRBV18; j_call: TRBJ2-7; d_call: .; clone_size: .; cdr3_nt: TGTGCCAGCTCATTGGGGGGAAATGCCTACGAGCAGTACTTC; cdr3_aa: CASSLGGNAYEQYF
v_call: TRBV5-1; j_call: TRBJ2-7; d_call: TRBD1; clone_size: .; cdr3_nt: TGCGCCAGCAGCTCGATGACAGGGGGTCTCTACGAGCAGTACTTC; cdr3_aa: CASSSMTGGLYEQYF